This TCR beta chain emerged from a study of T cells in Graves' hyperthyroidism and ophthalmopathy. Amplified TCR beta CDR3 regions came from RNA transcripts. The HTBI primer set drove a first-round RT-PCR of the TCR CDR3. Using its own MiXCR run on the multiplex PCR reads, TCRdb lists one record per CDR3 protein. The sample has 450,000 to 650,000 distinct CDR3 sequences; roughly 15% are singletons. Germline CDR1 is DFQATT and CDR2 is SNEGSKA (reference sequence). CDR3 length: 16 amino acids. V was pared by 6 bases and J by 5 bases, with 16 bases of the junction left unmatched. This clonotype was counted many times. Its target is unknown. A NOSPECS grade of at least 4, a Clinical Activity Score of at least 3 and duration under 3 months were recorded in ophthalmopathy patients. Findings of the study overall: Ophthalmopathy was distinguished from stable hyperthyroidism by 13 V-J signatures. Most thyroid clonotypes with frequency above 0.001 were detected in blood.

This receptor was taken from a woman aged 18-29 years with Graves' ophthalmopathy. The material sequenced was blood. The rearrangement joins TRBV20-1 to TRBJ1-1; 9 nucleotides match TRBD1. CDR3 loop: CSAPGRLTGGGTEAFF. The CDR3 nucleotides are TGCAGTGCCCCGGGGAGACTGACAGGGGGGGGTACTGAAGCTTTCTTT.